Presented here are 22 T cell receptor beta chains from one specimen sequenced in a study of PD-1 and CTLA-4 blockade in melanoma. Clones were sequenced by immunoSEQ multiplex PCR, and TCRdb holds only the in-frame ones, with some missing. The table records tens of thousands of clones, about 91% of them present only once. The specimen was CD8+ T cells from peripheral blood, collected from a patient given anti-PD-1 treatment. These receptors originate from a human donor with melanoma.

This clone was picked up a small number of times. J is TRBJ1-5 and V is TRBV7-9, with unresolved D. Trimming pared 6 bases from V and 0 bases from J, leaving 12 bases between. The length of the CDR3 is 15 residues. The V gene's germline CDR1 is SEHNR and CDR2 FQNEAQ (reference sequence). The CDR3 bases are TGTGCCAGCAGGGCGCCTAAGGGTAGCAATCAGCCCCAGCATTTT. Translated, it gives CASRAPKGSNQPQHF. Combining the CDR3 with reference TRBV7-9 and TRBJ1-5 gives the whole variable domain DTGVSQNPRHKITKRGQNVTFRCDPISEHNRLYWYRQTLGQGPEFLTYFQNEAQLEKSRLLSDRFSAERPKGSFSTLEIQRTEQGDSAMYLCASRAPKGSNQPQHFGDGTRLSIL.

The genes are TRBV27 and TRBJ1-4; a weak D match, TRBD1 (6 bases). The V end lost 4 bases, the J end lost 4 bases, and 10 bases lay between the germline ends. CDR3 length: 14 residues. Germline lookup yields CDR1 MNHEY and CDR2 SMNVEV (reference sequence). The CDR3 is CASSSGALNEKLFF. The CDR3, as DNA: TGTGCCAGCAGTTCAGGGGCACTTAATGAAAAACTGTTTTTT.

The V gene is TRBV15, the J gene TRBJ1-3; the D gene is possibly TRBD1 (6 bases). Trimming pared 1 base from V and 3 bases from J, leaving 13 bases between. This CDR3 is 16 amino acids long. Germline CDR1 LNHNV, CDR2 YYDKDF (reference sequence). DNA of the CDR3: TGTGCCACCAGCAGAGTAACGGGGGCGGGTGGAAACACCATATATTTT. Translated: CATSRVTGAGGNTIYF.

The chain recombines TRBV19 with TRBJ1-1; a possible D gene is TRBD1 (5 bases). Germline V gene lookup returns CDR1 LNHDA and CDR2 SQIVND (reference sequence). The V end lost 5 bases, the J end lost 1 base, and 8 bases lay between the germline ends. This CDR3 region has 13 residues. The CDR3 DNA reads TGTGCCAGTAGTCGGGGGTGGAACACTGAAGCTTTCTTT. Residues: CASSRGWNTEAFF.

Here the CDR3 reads CASSLWGGDTQYF. The CDR3, as DNA: TGTGCCAGCAGCCTGTGGGGAGGTGATACGCAGTATTTT. This chain links TRBV7-6 with TRBJ2-3; D is perhaps TRBD2 (6 bases). The V and J ends lost 5 bases and 6 bases respectively, with 12 bases between them. CDR1 is SGHVS and CDR2 is FNYEAQ in the germline V gene. The CDR3 length is 13 residues.

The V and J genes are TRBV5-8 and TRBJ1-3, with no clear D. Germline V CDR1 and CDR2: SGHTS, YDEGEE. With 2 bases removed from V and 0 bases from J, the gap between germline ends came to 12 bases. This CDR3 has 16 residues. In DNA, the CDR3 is TGTGCCAGCAGCTTAGGAGTAGTATACTCTGGAAACACCATATATTTT. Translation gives CASSLGVVYSGNTIYF.

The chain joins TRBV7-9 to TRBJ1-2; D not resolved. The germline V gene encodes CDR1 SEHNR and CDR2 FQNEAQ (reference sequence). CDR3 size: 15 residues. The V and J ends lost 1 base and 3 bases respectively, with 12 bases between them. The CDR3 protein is CASSLEEGSYYGYTF. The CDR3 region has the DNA TGTGCCAGCAGCTTAGAAGAAGGGAGCTACTATGGCTACACCTTC. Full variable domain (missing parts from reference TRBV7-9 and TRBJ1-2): DTGVSQNPRHKITKRGQNVTFRCDPISEHNRLYWYRQTLGQGPEFLTYFQNEAQLEKSRLLSDRFSAERPKGSFSTLEIQRTEQGDSAMYLCASSLEEGSYYGYTFGSGTRLTVV.

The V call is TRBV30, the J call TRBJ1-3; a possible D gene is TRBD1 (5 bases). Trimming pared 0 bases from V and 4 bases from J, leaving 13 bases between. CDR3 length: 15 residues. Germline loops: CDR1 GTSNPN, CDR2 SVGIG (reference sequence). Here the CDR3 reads CAWSVPRVAGNTIYF. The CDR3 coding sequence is TGTGCCTGGAGTGTACCCAGGGTGGCCGGAAACACCATATATTTT.

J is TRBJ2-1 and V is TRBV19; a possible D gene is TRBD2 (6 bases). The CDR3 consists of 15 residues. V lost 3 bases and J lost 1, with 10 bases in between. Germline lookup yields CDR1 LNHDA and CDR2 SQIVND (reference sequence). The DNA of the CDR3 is TGTGCCAGTAGTATCGGCGGGATATCCTACAATGAGCAGTTCTTC. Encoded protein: CASSIGGISYNEQFF.

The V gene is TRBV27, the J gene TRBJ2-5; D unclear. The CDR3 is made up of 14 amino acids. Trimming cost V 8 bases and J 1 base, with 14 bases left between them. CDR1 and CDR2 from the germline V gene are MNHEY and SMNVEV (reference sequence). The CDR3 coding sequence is TGTGCCAGCGGATTAAGAGGTTTCCAAGAGACCCAGTACTTC. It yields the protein CASGLRGFQETQYF.

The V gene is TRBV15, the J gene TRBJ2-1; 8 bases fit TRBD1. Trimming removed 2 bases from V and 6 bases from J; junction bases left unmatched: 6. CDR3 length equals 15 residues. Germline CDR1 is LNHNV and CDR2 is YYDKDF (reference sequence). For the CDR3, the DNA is TGTGCCACCAGCAGACAGGGGGCGCTTCTCAATGAGCAGTTCTTC. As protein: CATSRQGALLNEQFF.

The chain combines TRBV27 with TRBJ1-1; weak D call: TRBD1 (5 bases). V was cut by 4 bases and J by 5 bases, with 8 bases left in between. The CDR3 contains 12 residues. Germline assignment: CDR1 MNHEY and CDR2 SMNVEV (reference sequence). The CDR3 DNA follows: TGTGCCAGCAGTTGGGGGAGTACTGAAGCTTTCTTT. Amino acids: CASSWGSTEAFF.

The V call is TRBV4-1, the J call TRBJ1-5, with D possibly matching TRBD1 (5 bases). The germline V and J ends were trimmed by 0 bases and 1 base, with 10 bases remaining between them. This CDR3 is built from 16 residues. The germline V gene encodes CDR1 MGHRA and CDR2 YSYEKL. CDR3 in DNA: TGCGCCAGCAGCCAAGAGCGGGGGGACAGCAATCAGCCCCAGCATTTT. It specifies CASSQERGDSNQPQHF.

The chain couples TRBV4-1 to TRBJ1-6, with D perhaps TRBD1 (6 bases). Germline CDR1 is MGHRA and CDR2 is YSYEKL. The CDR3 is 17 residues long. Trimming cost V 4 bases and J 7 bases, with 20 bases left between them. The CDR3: CASSPDSGGLRNSPLHF. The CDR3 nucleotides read TGCGCCAGCAGCCCGGATTCGGGGGGCTTAAGAAATTCACCCCTCCACTTT.

The CDR3 loop is CASSQEKGVNTEAFF. CDR3 bases: TGTGCCAGCAGCCAAGAGAAGGGAGTGAACACTGAAGCTTTCTTT. The genes are TRBV3-1 (or the pseudogene TRBV3-2) and TRBJ1-1; D not resolved. With 0 bases removed from V and 0 bases from J, the gap between germline ends came to 8 bases. Germline V lookup: CDR1 LGHDT, CDR2 YNNKEL (reference sequence). The CDR3 covers 15 residues.

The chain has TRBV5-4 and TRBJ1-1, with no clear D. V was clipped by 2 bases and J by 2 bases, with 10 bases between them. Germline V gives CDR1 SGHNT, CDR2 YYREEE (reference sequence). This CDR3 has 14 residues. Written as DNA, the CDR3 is TGTGCCAGCAGCTTAATTCAAACCAACACTGAAGCTTTCTTT. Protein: CASSLIQTNTEAFF.

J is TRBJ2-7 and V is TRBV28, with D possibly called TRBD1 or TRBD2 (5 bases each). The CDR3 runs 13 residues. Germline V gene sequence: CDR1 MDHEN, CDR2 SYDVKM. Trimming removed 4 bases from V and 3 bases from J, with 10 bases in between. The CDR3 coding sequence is TGTGCCAGCAGTTGGGACGGAGACTACGAGCAGTACTTC. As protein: CASSWDGDYEQYF.

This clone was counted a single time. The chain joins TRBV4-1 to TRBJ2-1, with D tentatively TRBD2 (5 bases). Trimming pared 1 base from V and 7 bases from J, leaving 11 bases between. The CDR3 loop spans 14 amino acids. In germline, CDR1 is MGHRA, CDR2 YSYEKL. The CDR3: CASSQVLAGNEQFF. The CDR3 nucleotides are TGCGCCAGCAGCCAAGTCTTGGCGGGTAATGAGCAGTTCTTC.

The CDR3 reads CAWTGGTSYEQYF. The CDR3 coding sequence is TGTGCCTGGACAGGGGGAACGTCCTACGAGCAGTACTTC. The chain joins TRBV30 to TRBJ2-7, with 7 bases identical to TRBD1. The CDR3 is 13 residues long. V lost 4 bases, J lost 1 base, and 4 bases stayed unmatched. In germline, CDR1 is GTSNPN, CDR2 SVGIG (reference sequence).

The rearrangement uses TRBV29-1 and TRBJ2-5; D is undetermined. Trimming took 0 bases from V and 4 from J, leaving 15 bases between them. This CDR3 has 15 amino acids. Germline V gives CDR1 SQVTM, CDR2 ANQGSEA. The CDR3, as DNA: TGCAGCGTTGAAGAAATCCTAACGAGAACAGAGACCCAGTACTTC. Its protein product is CSVEEILTRTETQYF.

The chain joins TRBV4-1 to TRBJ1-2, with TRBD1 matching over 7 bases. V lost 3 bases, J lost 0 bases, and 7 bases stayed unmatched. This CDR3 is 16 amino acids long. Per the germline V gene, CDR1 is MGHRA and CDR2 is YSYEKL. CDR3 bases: TGCGCCAGCAGCCAGAGACAGGGCGATACTAACTATGGCTACACCTTC. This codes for CASSQRQGDTNYGYTF.

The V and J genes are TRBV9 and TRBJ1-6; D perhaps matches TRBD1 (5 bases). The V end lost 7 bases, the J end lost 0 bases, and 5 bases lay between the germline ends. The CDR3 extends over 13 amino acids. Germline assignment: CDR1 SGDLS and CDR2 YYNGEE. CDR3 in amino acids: CASQGSYNSPLHF. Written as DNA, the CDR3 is TGTGCCAGCCAGGGCTCCTATAATTCACCCCTCCACTTT.